The source of this T cell receptor beta chain is a study of molecular identifiers for immune sequencing clone quantification. Overall study context: The replicate experiment used RNA from about 21,000 or 97,000 naive CD8 cells. This RNA was split into five aliquots, and four of them were sequenced. Study-wide results and caveats: For highly expanded clones, sizes could be underestimated when identical TCR molecules share a barcode. Clones of above 20 RNA copies carried over 98% of effector molecules; in naive cells they carried under 1%.

TCRdb re-derived calls from the PCR reads in MiXCR, one entry per CDR3 protein. The data contain 300,000 to 350,000 distinct CDR3 sequences, over 20% of them singletons. At least ten counts were recorded for this clonotype. Its antigen is unidentified. The CDR3 extends over 13 amino acids. Trimming removed 3 bases from V and 2 bases from J, with 6 bases in between. CDR1 is SGHTA, CDR2 FQGNSA, per germline. The material sequenced was naive CD8+ T cells from blood, with Jurkat cell RNA spiked in. Subset here: FACS-sorted CD8+CD4-CCR7+CD45RA+ naive T cells. The rearrangement links TRBV7-2 to TRBJ2-3; no clear D. The sequence was collected from a human donor in good health. Some libraries in this study had Jurkat cell RNA spiked in. In DNA, the CDR3 is TGTGCCAGCAGCTTTTATACCACAGATACGCAGTATTTT. Translating it yields CASSFYTTDTQYF.